This record looks at one TCR beta chain sequence and its context. The antigen remains undetermined. The V end was cut by 5 bases, the J end by 5 bases, with 12 bases between. Germline CDR1 SGHTA, CDR2 FQGNSA. The CDR3 covers 14 residues. This sample was included in a study of T cell responses to AZD1222 COVID-19 vaccine. Profiled with immunoSEQ multiplex PCR; TCRdb holds only in-frame clones, not every one. This table holds approximately 150,000 clones, about nine tenths found once. Findings and limits, study-wide: Repertoire sampling occurred only after the peak T cell response. At study baseline, merely about 6 AZD1222 recipients were seropositive.

The gene calls are TRBV7-2 and TRBJ2-2; D is tentatively TRBD1 or TRBD2 (6 bases each). This clonotype originated in an adult in good health. The source material was peripheral blood, sampled on day 0 of AZD1222 vaccination. In nucleotides, the CDR3 is TGTGCCAGCAGCGCGGGACATAGTACCGGGGAGCTGTTTTTT. Translated: CASSAGHSTGELFF.